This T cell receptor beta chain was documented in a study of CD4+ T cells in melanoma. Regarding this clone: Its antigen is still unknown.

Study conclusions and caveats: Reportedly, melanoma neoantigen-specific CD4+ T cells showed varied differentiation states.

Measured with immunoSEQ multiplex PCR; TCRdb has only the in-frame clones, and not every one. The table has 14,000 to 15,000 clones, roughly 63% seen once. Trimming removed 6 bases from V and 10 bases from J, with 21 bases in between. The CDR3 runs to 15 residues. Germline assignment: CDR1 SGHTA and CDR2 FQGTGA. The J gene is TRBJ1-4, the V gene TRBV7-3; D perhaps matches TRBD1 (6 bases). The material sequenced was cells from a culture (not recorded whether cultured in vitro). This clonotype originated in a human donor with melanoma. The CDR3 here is CASSELRDTAGKLFF. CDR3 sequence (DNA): TGTGCCAGCAGTGAACTCCGGGACACAGCTGGAAAACTGTTTTTT.